Listed below are T cell receptor beta chains from one sample, sequenced in a study of blood T cell repertoires in COVID-19. The method was immunoSEQ multiplex PCR; TCRdb's version includes in-frame clones alone and lacks a portion of them. The sample holds a few hundred thousand clones, over 80% seen once. What was sequenced was PBMCs or T cells enriched from blood (not recorded which). Source of these receptors: a young man who had recovered from COVID-19. The CDR3 runs from the conserved cysteine through the conserved F or W. The D gene is left open where the match is weak. A row's size may be missing; if present it is once, few, many or a size class.

clone size	V gene	D gene	J gene	CDR3 DNA	CDR3 protein
.	TRBV9	TRBD1	TRBJ1-1	TGTGCCAGCAGCGTAGAGGCGGACAGGGGGCTTGGCACTGAAGCTTTCTTT	CASSVEADRGLGTEAFF
.	TRBV6-5	TRBD1	TRBJ1-3	TGTGCCAGCAGTTACCTCAGGGGGTATGGAAACACCATATATTTT	CASSYLRGYGNTIYF
.	TRBV9	.	TRBJ1-2	TGTGCCAGCAGCGCACAACCTAGGGGCTATGGCTACACCTTC	CASSAQPRGYGYTF
.	TRBV25-1	TRBD1	TRBJ1-2	TGTGCCAGCAGTCAAAGACAGGGGGCAGACTATGGCTACACCTTC	CASSQRQGADYGYTF
.	TRBV28	.	TRBJ2-7	TGTGCCAGCCGAAACTTAACAGTCTCTACCTACGAGCAGTACTTC	CASRNLTVSTYEQYF
once	TRBV25-1	.	TRBJ2-7	TGTGCCAGCAGTGATCACGGGGGAGCGTCCTACGAGCAGTACTTC	CASSDHGGASYEQYF
.	TRBV10-3	.	TRBJ2-5	TGTGCCATCAGTGACAAAGTAACCGACACGGCTCGAGAGACCCAGTACTTC	CAISDKVTDTARETQYF
.	TRBV11-2	.	TRBJ1-5	TGTGCCAGCAGCTGGACAAGCAATCAGCCCCAGCATTTT	CASSWTSNQPQHF
.	TRBV2	TRBD2	TRBJ2-1	TGTGCCCAACGACGGGGGGAAGCCTACAATGAGCAGTTCTTC	CAQRRGEAYNEQFF
.	TRBV18	TRBD2	TRBJ2-7	TGTGCCAGCTCACCCGAAAGACTAGCGGGGACCTACGAGCAGTACTTC	CASSPERLAGTYEQYF
.	TRBV7-2	.	TRBJ1-6	TGTGCCAGCAGCTTGTCGCGTCCACCCCTCCACTTT	CASSLSRPPLHF
.	TRBV30	.	TRBJ1-6	TGTGCCTGCCGGAGATCCTATAATTCACCCCTCCACTTT	CACRRSYNSPLHF
.	TRBV6-5	.	TRBJ2-3	TGTGCCAGCAGCCGGGACTTCACAGATACGCAGTATTTT	CASSRDFTDTQYF
few	TRBV19	TRBD1	TRBJ2-7	TGTGCCAGTAGTACCGGGACAGGGGGCACCGAGCAGTACTTC	CASSTGTGGTEQYF
.	TRBV11-2	.	TRBJ1-1	TGTGCCAGCAGCTCACAGGGACCCGAAGCTTTCTTT	CASSSQGPEAFF
.	TRBV18	.	TRBJ1-6	TGTGCCAGCTCCCCAGGGCTCTCACCCCTCCACTTT	CASSPGLSPLHF
.	TRBV9	TRBD2	TRBJ2-7	TGTGCCAGCAGCACCCTAGCGGGGGGGCCCGACGAGCAGTACTTC	CASSTLAGGPDEQYF
.	TRBV10-1	TRBD1	TRBJ1-1	TGCGCCAGCAGTGATTCGACAGGGGGCTACACTGAAGCTTTCTTT	CASSDSTGGYTEAFF
.	TRBV5-1	TRBD2	TRBJ2-1	TGCGCCAGCACCATTAGCGGGGGTTACTACAATGAGCAGTTCTTC	CASTISGGYYNEQFF
once	TRBV2	TRBD1	TRBJ2-7	TGTGCCAGCAGGGGGGACAGTGAGGAGGAGATCTACGAGCAGTACTTC	CASRGDSEEEIYEQYF
.	TRBV11-2	TRBD1	TRBJ2-6	TGTGCCAGCAGCCTAGGACAGGGGGCTGGGGCCAACGTCCTGACTTTC	CASSLGQGAGANVLTF
.	TRBV4-1	TRBD1	TRBJ2-1	TGCGCCAGCAGCCAAGGACAGGGGTACAATGAGCAGTTCTTC	CASSQGQGYNEQFF
.	TRBV13	TRBD1	TRBJ1-3	TGTGCCAGCAGCTCCCTATCGACAGGGGCTGGAAACACCATATATTTT	CASSSLSTGAGNTIYF
.	TRBV6-5	TRBD1	TRBJ1-3	TGTGCCAGTACGGGACAGGGGGTAAACACCATATATTTT	CASTGQGVNTIYF
.	TRBV20-1	TRBD2	TRBJ2-1	TGCAGTGCTAGTGATTCCAGCGGGGCCCATCTCGCTGAGCAGTTCTTC	CSASDSSGAHLAEQFF
.	TRBV6-2/TRBV6-3	TRBD1	TRBJ1-5	TGTGCCAGCAGTTCCTCGACAGGGAAGAGCAATCAGCCCCAGCATTTT	CASSSSTGKSNQPQHF
.	TRBV28	.	TRBJ1-5	TGTGCCAGCAGCTATGGCTCGACTCTCAATCAGCCCCAGCATTTT	CASSYGSTLNQPQHF
.	TRBV7-9	.	TRBJ1-4	TGTGCCAGCAGCTTTACGGGGGTGGGTGAAAAACTGTTTTTT	CASSFTGVGEKLFF
once	TRBV10-3	.	TRBJ2-7	TGTGCCATCAGTGAGAGGGAGACCTTCGAGCAGTACTTC	CAISERETFEQYF
.	TRBV4-2	TRBD1	TRBJ2-1	TGTGCCAGCAGCCAAGAGGACAGGGGCCCCCTTAGAAGCTCCTACAATGAGCAGTTCTTC	CASSQEDRGPLRSSYNEQFF
.	TRBV9	.	TRBJ2-1	TGTGCCAGCAGCCCGATACTCGGAGTTGAGCAGTTCTTC	CASSPILGVEQFF
.	TRBV20-1	TRBD2	TRBJ2-7	TGCAGTGCTAGTTCTAGCGGGAAAGGCTACGAGCAGTACTTC	CSASSSGKGYEQYF
once	TRBV5-4	TRBD2	TRBJ2-2	TGTGCCAGCACCCCTTGGGGAGGGCTCACCGGGGAGCTGTTTTTT	CASTPWGGLTGELFF
.	TRBV7-2	TRBD2	TRBJ2-5	TGTGCCAGCAGCCCCAGGACTAGCGGGCAGACCCAGTACTTC	CASSPRTSGQTQYF
.	TRBV7-6	.	TRBJ2-1	TGTGCCAGCAGCTTATCAGGTCGGGCAGGGGAGCAGTTCTTC	CASSLSGRAGEQFF
.	TRBV5-4	TRBD1	TRBJ2-7	TGTGCCAGCAGCTCGGCCGGGACAGGGACGTATGAGCAGTACTTC	CASSSAGTGTYEQYF
once	TRBV6-2/TRBV6-3	.	TRBJ2-7	TGTGCCAGCAGCCGCTACTCAGGGGAGGGCTACGAGCAGTACTTC	CASSRYSGEGYEQYF
.	TRBV9	.	TRBJ1-1	TGTGCCAGCGGCAGGGAGGAGTACACTGAAGCTTTCTTT	CASGREEYTEAFF
.	TRBV11-2	TRBD1	TRBJ2-2	TGTGCCAGCAGCTTAGCGGTGCTGAGACAGGGTAAATTCGGGGAGCTGTTTTTT	CASSLAVLRQGKFGELFF
.	TRBV27	.	TRBJ2-2	TGTGCCAGCAGTTTAGACATCCAGGGCACCGGGGAGCTGTTTTTT	CASSLDIQGTGELFF
.	TRBV7-9	TRBD1	TRBJ2-7	TGTGCCAGCAGCCTGGGACAGGGGGCTTTCTACGAGCAGTACTTC	CASSLGQGAFYEQYF
.	TRBV19	TRBD2	TRBJ2-7	TGTGCCAGTAGTATAGATGGGACTAGCTACGAGCAGTACTTC	CASSIDGTSYEQYF
.	TRBV6-5	.	TRBJ2-7	TGTGCCAGCAGTTCCACAGGATCCGAGCAGTACTTC	CASSSTGSEQYF
.	TRBV6-5	.	TRBJ1-1	TGTGCCAGCATGAGAGAGAACACTGAAGCTTTCTTT	CASMRENTEAFF
.	TRBV2	TRBD2	TRBJ2-1	TGTGCCAGCAGGGGCGACTTAGGCGGGGGTTACAATGAGCAGTTCTTC	CASRGDLGGGYNEQFF
.	TRBV27	TRBD2	TRBJ2-3	TGTGCCAGCAGTCAATACGGGGGGGCCGTTACAGATACGCAGTATTTT	CASSQYGGAVTDTQYF
.	TRBV21-1	.	TRBJ2-2	TGTGCCAGCAGCGGCCAGATAATGAACAGGGAGCTGTTTTTT	CASSGQIMNRELFF
.	TRBV6-1	.	TRBJ2-7	TGTGCCAGCAGTGAGTGGTCCCGACAGGCTTCATACGAGCAGTACTTC	CASSEWSRQASYEQYF
.	TRBV2	.	TRBJ2-1	TGTGCCAGCAGTGTAGGAACTAGCATCAATGAGCAGTTCTTC	CASSVGTSINEQFF
.	TRBV6-5	TRBD2	TRBJ2-1	TGTGCCAGCAGTACCGGACTAGCGGGGGACAATGAGCAGTTCTTC	CASSTGLAGDNEQFF
.	TRBV9	TRBD1	TRBJ1-1	TGTGCCAGCAGCTTAGACAGGGTTACTGAAGCTTTCTTT	CASSLDRVTEAFF
.	TRBV13	TRBD2	TRBJ2-5	TGTGCCAGCAGCTTAGCAACTAGCGGAGCCCAAGAGACCCAGTACTTC	CASSLATSGAQETQYF